This T cell receptor beta chain was captured by sequencing in a study of metastatic and nonmetastatic thyroid tumors. This clone was seen ten or more times. No treatment had been given to any patient before thyroid surgery. TCRdb reprocessed the PCR reads using MiXCR. Among almost 25,000 clones listed, roughly 12% were seen once. The sequencing sample was made of blood. This clonotype originated in a female donor with papillary thyroid cancer or a benign thyroid nodule (not recorded which). Some clones in this sample may be carry-over from other donors' samples.

CDR3 residues: CASRSGPNYGEKLFF. The CDR3 DNA reads as TGTGCCAGCAGATCCGGGCCAAATTATGGGGAAAAACTGTTTTTT. The chain joins TRBV28 to TRBJ1-4; D call uncertain. This CDR3 is built from 15 residues. Germline CDR1 and CDR2: MDHEN and SYDVKM. V was shortened by 6 bases and J by 8 bases, with 19 bases between the two germline ends.